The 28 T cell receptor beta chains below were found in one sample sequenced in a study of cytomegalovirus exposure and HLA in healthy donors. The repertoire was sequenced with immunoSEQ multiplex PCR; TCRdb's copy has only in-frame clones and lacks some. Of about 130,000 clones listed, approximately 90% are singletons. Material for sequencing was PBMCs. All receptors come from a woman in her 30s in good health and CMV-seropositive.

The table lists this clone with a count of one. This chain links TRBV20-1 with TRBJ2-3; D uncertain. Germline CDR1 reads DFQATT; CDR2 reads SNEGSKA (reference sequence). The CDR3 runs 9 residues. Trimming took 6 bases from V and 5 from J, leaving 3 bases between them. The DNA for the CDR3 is TGCAGTGCCCAAGATACGCAGTATTTT. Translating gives CSAQDTQYF.

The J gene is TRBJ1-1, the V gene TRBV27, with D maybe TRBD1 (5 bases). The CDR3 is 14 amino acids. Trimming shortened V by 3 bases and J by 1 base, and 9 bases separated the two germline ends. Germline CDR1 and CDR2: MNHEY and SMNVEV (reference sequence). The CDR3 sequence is CASSLGQTNTEAFF. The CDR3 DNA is TGTGCCAGCAGTTTGGGGCAGACGAACACTGAAGCTTTCTTT.

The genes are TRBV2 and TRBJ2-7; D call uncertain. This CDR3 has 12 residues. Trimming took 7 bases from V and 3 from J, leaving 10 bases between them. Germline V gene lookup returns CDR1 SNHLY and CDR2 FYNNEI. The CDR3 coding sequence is TGTGCCAGCATCCACGGAGACTACGAGCAGTACTTC. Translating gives CASIHGDYEQYF. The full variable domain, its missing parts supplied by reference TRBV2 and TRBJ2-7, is EPEVTQTPSHQVTQMGQEVILRCVPISNHLYFYWYRQILGQKVEFLVSFYNNEISEKSEIFDDQFSVERPDGSNFTLKIRSTKLEDSAMYFCASIHGDYEQYFGPGTRLTVT.

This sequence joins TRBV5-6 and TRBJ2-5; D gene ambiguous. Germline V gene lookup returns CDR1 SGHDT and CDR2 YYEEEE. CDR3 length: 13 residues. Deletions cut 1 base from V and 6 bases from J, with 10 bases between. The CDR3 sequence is CASSLPLRQTQYF. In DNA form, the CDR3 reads TGTGCCAGCAGCTTGCCACTCCGTCAGACCCAGTACTTC.

The CDR3 region is CSPTDTQYF. The CDR3 region has the DNA TGCAGTCCAACAGATACGCAGTATTTT. The rearrangement joins TRBV20-1 to TRBJ2-3; no definite D call. This CDR3 region has 9 residues. The germline V gene has CDR1 DFQATT and CDR2 SNEGSKA (reference sequence). V was cut by 8 bases and J by 3 bases, with 3 bases left in between.

The DNA for the CDR3 is TGTGCCAGCAGTTTAGGTCGCGTCGCCACCGGGGAGCTGTTTTTT. Protein sequence: CASSLGRVATGELFF. The J gene is TRBJ2-2, the V gene TRBV27; D unresolved. Deletions cut 2 bases from V and 4 bases from J, with 11 bases between. Germline CDR1 reads MNHEY; CDR2 reads SMNVEV (reference sequence). This CDR3 has 15 residues.

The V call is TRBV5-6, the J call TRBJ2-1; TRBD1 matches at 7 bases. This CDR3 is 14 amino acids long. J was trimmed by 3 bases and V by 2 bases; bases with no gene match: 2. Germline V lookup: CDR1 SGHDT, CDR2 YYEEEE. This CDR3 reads CASSFRDSYNEQFF. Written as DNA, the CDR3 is TGTGCCAGCAGCTTCCGGGACAGCTACAATGAGCAGTTCTTC.

The CDR3: CASSGSLRVPTSGAYYNEQFF. The CDR3 coding sequence is TGTGCCAGCAGCGGGTCCCTCAGGGTTCCAACTAGCGGAGCCTACTACAATGAGCAGTTCTTC. The chain uses TRBV9 and TRBJ2-1, with 8 nucleotides matching TRBD2. With 3 bases clipped from V and 3 bases from J, the junction kept 23 bases outside the gene matches. The CDR3 loop spans 21 amino acids. Germline V gene data show CDR1 as SGDLS and CDR2 as YYNGEE.

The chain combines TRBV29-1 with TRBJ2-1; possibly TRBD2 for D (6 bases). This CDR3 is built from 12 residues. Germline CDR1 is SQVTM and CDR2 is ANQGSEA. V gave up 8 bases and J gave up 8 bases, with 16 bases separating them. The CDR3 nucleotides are TGCAGCTTCCCCGGGAGCTTCGATGAGCAGTTCTTC. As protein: CSFPGSFDEQFF.

The CDR3 region has the DNA TGTGGCCTCCGGGACAGGGACACCGGGGAGCTGTTTTTT. It yields the protein CGLRDRDTGELFF. V usage is TRBV19 and J usage is TRBJ2-2; 9 bases are a match to TRBD1. CDR3 size: 13 residues. The germline gives CDR1 LNHDA, CDR2 SQIVND (reference sequence).

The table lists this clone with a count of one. CDR3 bases: TGCGCCAGCAGCTTGGACAGGTACACTGAAGCTTTCTTT. This gives the protein CASSLDRYTEAFF. The chain joins TRBV5-1 to TRBJ1-1, with D tentatively TRBD1 (5 bases). V shed 0 bases and J shed 3 bases, with 6 bases lying between them. The CDR3 sequence is 13 residues long. The germline gives CDR1 SGHRS, CDR2 YFSETQ.

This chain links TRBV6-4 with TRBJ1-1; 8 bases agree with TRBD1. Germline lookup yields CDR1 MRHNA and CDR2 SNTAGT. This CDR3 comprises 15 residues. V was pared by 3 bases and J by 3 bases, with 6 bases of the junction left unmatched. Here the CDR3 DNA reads TGTGCCAGCAGTGAGGCAGGGGGCTATGACACTGAAGCTTTCTTT. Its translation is CASSEAGGYDTEAFF.

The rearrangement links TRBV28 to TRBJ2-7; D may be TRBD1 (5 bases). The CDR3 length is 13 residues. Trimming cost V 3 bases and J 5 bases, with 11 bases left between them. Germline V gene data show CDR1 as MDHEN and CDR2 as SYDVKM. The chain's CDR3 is CASSFPGLDEQYF. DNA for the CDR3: TGTGCCAGCAGTTTCCCAGGGCTGGACGAGCAGTACTTC.

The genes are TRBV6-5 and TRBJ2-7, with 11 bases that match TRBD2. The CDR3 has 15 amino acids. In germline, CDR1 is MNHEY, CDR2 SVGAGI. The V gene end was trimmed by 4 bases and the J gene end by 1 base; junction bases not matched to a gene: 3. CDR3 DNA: TGTGCCAGCAGTTGGGGGACTAGCGGATCCTACGAGCAGTACTTC. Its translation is CASSWGTSGSYEQYF.

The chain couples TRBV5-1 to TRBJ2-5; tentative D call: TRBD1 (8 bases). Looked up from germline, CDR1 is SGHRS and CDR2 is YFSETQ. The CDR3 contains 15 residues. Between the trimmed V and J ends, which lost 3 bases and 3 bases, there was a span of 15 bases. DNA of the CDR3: TGCGCCAGCAGCTGGGGGGGACAGGCCGAAGAGACCCAGTACTTC. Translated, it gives CASSWGGQAEETQYF.

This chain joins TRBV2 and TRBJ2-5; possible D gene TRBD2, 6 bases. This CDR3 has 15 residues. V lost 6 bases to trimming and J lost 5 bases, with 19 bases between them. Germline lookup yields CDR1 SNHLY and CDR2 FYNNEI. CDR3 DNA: TGTGCCAGCAGCTCACCCTCGGGACTGGGGGAGACCCAGTACTTC. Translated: CASSSPSGLGETQYF.

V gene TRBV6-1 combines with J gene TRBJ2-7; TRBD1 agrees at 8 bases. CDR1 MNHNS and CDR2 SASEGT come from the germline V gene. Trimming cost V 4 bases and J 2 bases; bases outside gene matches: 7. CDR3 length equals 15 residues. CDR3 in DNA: TGTGCCAGCAGTGCATCCGGGACAGGACCCTACGAGCAGTACTTC. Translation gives CASSASGTGPYEQYF.

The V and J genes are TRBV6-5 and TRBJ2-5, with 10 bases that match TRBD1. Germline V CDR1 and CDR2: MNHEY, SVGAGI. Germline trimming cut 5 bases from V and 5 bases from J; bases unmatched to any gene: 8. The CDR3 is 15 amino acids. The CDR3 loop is CASSPRQGAWETQYF. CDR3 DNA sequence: TGTGCCAGCAGTCCACGACAGGGGGCGTGGGAGACCCAGTACTTC.

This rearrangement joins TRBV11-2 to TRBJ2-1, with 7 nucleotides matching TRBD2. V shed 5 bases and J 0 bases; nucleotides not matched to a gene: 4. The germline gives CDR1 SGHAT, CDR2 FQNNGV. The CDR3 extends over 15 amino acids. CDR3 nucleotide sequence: TGTGCCAGCAGCCCGCGGGGGAGCTCCTACAATGAGCAGTTCTTC. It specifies CASSPRGSSYNEQFF.

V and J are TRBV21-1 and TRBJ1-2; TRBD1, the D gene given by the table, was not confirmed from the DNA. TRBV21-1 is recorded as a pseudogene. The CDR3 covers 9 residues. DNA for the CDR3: TGTGCCAGCAGCAGGCCCTCCACCTTC. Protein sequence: CASSRPSTF.

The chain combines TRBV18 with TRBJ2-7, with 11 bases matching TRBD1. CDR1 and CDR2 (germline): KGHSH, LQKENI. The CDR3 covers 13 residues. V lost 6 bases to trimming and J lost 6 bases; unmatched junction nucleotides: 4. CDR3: CASSRDRGAEQYF. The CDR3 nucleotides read TGTGCCAGCTCCCGGGACAGGGGGGCCGAGCAGTACTTC.

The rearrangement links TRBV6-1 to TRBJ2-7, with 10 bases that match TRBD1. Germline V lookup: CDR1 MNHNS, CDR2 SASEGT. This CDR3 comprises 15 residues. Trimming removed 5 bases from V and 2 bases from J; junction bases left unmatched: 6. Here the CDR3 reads CASSMGGTGAYEQYF. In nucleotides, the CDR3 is TGTGCCAGCAGTATGGGGGGGACAGGGGCCTACGAGCAGTACTTC.

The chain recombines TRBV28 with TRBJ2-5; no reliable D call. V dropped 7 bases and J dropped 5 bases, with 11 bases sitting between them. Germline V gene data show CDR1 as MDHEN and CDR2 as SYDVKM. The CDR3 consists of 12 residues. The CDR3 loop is CASKSIMETQYF. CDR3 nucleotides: TGTGCCAGCAAATCTATTATGGAGACCCAGTACTTC.

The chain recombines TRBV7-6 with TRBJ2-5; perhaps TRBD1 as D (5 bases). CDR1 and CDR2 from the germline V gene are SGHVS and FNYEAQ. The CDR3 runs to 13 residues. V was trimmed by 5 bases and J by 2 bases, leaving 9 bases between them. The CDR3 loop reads CASSLRGQETQYF. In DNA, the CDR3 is TGTGCCAGCAGCCTAAGGGGACAAGAGACCCAGTACTTC.

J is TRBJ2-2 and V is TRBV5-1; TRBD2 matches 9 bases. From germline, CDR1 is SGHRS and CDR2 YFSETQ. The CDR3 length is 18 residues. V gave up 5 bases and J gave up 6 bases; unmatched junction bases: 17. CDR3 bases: TGCGCCAGCAGGTCGTCCTGGCGGGGGGGCCCTAGGGCCGGGGAGCTGTTTTTT. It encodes CASRSSWRGGPRAGELFF.

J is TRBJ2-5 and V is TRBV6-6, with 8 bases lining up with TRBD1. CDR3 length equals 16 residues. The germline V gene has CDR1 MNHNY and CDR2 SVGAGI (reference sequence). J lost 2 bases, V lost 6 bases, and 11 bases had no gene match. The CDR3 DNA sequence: TGTGCCAGCAGATCCACCTCCTGGGACAGGCAAGAGACCCAGTACTTC. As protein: CASRSTSWDRQETQYF.

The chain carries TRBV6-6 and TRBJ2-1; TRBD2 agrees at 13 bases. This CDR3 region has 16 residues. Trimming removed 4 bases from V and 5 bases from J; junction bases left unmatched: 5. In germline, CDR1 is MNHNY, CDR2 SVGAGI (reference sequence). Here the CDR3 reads CASSSHGTSGNNEQFF. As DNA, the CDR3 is TGTGCCAGCAGTTCCCACGGGACTAGCGGGAACAATGAGCAGTTCTTC.

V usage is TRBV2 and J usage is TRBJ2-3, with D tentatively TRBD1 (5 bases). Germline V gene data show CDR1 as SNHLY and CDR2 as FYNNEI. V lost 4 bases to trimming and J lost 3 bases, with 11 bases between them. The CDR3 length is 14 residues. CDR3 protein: CASSGRVITDTQYF. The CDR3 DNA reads TGTGCCAGCAGTGGCAGGGTAATAACAGATACGCAGTATTTT.